This passage covers 22 T cell receptor beta chains from one sample sequenced in a study of T cell responses to AZD1222 COVID-19 vaccine (dated by TCRdb to the early 2020s). The library was generated by the immunoSEQ multiplex PCR assay. TCRdb retrieved this table from immuneACCESS and kept in-frame rearrangements only. Not all clones are present; in checked studies, unresolved V genes account for under half, and no reason is known for the remainder. The sample yields about 130,000 clones; roughly 88% were counted once. The ten largest account for 4.5% to 6% of the sample. This sample's time point label indicates: baseline before first vaccination. Source: peripheral blood, taken on day 0 of AZD1222 vaccination. These receptors were collected from an adult in good health.

The rearrangement links TRBV5-4 to TRBJ2-7; D uncertain. CDR1 is SGHNT, CDR2 YYREEE, per germline (reference sequence). This CDR3 region has 14 residues. V shed 3 bases and J shed 2 bases, with 12 bases lying between them. The CDR3 spells CASSSGGQAYEQYF. CDR3 nucleotide sequence: TGTGCCAGCAGCTCTGGTGGGCAGGCCTACGAGCAGTACTTC.

This chain uses TRBV10-3 with TRBJ2-2; TRBD2 aligns across 8 bases. With V trimmed by 4 bases and J by 3 bases, 4 bases remained unmatched. The CDR3 runs 15 residues. Germline V CDR1 and CDR2: ENHRY, SYGVKD. In nucleotides, the CDR3 is TGTGCCATCAGTGGACCGGGGGGGGACACCGGGGAGCTGTTTTTT. It encodes CAISGPGGDTGELFF.

The chain is built from TRBV7-8 and TRBJ1-2; 9 bases agree with TRBD1. Germline V gene sequence: CDR1 SGHVS, CDR2 FQNEAQ. This CDR3 has 15 amino acids. V lost 4 bases and J lost 4; bases outside the gene matches: 7. The CDR3 sequence is CASSSQGAQSYGYTF. The DNA of the CDR3 is TGTGCCAGCAGCTCACAGGGGGCGCAAAGCTATGGCTACACCTTC.

The chain is built from TRBV28 and TRBJ2-2; D gene ambiguous. The CDR3 contains 13 residues. Germline V gene sequence: CDR1 MDHEN, CDR2 SYDVKM. Trimming removed 1 base from V and 0 bases from J, with 0 bases in between. In DNA form, the CDR3 reads TGTGCCAGCAGTTTATCGAACACCGGGGAGCTGTTTTTT. This sequence encodes CASSLSNTGELFF.

This chain links TRBV27 with TRBJ2-2, with 8 positions matching TRBD1. The germline V gene has CDR1 MNHEY and CDR2 SMNVEV (reference sequence). The CDR3 consists of 14 residues. V shed 7 bases and J 5 bases; nucleotides not matched to a gene: 6. CDR3 sequence: CASTPRGRTGELFF. The CDR3 coding sequence is TGTGCCAGCACCCCCAGGGGGCGGACCGGGGAGCTGTTTTTT.

This rearrangement joins TRBV24-1 to TRBJ2-2, with 10 bases aligning to TRBD2. This CDR3 has 16 residues. V lost 4 bases, J lost 3 bases, and 4 bases stayed unmatched. The V gene's germline CDR1 is KGHDR and CDR2 SFDVKD. The CDR3, as DNA: TGTGCCACCAGTGACCGCACTAGCGGGGACACCGGGGAGCTGTTTTTT. The encoded protein is CATSDRTSGDTGELFF.

The V and J genes are TRBV2 and TRBJ2-5, with 11 bases aligning to TRBD2. V lost 7 bases, J lost 4 bases, and 5 bases stayed unmatched. The CDR3 has 14 residues. CDR1 and CDR2 from the germline V gene are SNHLY and FYNNEI. For the CDR3, the DNA is TGTGCCAGCAAGCCAACTAGCGGGGGAGAGACCCAGTACTTC. Amino acids: CASKPTSGGETQYF.

This clone was seen just once. V usage is TRBV5-1 and J usage is TRBJ2-3; no clear D. This CDR3 spans 13 amino acids. V was cut by 0 bases and J by 6 bases, with 8 bases left in between. Germline assignment: CDR1 SGHRS and CDR2 YFSETQ. The CDR3 region is CASSLGRLDTQYF. CDR3 nucleotide sequence: TGCGCCAGCAGCTTGGGTCGACTCGATACGCAGTATTTT.

This clone is labeled as medium-sized. This chain joins TRBV6-5 and TRBJ2-3; D is uncertain. Germline CDR1 is MNHEY and CDR2 is SVGAGI. V shed 0 bases and J shed 2 bases, with 12 bases lying between them. The CDR3 is made up of 16 amino acids. The CDR3 region is CASSYSTPDHTDTQYF. The CDR3 DNA reads as TGTGCCAGCAGTTACTCGACACCAGACCACACAGATACGCAGTATTTT.

The rearrangement uses TRBV11-2 and TRBJ1-3; D unclear. The CDR3 is made up of 14 amino acids. V gave up 5 bases and J gave up 0 bases, with 8 bases separating them. Germline CDR1 SGHAT, CDR2 FQNNGV. The DNA of the CDR3 is TGTGCCAGCAGCCCCGCATACTCTGGAAACACCATATATTTT. This codes for CASSPAYSGNTIYF.

V usage is TRBV4-1 and J usage is TRBJ2-2; 8 bases are a match to TRBD1. The V and J ends lost 2 bases and 5 bases, in that order; junction bases with no gene match: 7. Germline V gene data show CDR1 as MGHRA and CDR2 as YSYEKL. The CDR3 has 16 residues. CDR3: CASSQLTGGWTGELFF. The CDR3 DNA sequence: TGCGCCAGCAGCCAACTAACAGGGGGGTGGACCGGGGAGCTGTTTTTT.

V gene TRBV10-2 combines with J gene TRBJ2-7; 9 bases fit TRBD1. The junction had 6 bases not matched to a gene; V was cut back by 6 bases and J by 6 bases. The CDR3 consists of 13 residues. CDR1 and CDR2 (germline): WSHSY, SAAADI. The CDR3 coding sequence is TGCGCCAGCAGCCGGGACAGGGCCAGCGAGCAGTACTTC. Its protein is CASSRDRASEQYF.

The V and J genes are TRBV4-2 and TRBJ1-1; no clear D. Looked up from germline, CDR1 is LGHNA and CDR2 is YNFKEQ. Between the trimmed V and J ends, which lost 0 bases and 1 base, there was a span of 9 bases. There are 15 residues in the CDR3. The CDR3 region is CASSQDPTPNTEAFF. CDR3 sequence (DNA): TGTGCCAGCAGCCAAGATCCTACCCCGAACACTGAAGCTTTCTTT.

This clone came up once. The chain employs TRBV10-3 and TRBJ1-5, with D possibly being TRBD1 (5 bases). Per the germline V gene, CDR1 is ENHRY and CDR2 is SYGVKD. Trimming took 3 bases from V and 2 from J, leaving 14 bases between them. CDR3 length: 16 residues. The CDR3 nucleotides read TGTGCCATCAGTGAAAGTAGGGGATCGGGCAATCAGCCCCAGCATTTT. Amino acid sequence: CAISESRGSGNQPQHF.

This chain joins TRBV7-3 and TRBJ1-1, with D unclear. The CDR3 spans 14 residues. Trimming took 5 bases from V and 6 from J, leaving 16 bases between them. Germline V CDR1 and CDR2: SGHTA, FQGTGA. This CDR3 is CASSPRGGSAEAFF. CDR3 sequence (DNA): TGTGCCAGCAGCCCCCGAGGAGGGTCCGCTGAAGCTTTCTTT. Based on the CDR3 plus reference TRBV7-3 and TRBJ1-1, the full variable domain is GAGVSQTPSNKVTEKGKYVELRCDPISGHTALYWYRQSLGQGPEFLIYFQGTGAADDSGLPNDRFFAVRPEGSVSTLKIQRTERGDSAVYLCASSPRGGSAEAFFGQGTRLTVV.

V and J are TRBV27 and TRBJ1-5, with TRBD1 matching 8 bases. Germline V CDR1 and CDR2: MNHEY, SMNVEV (reference sequence). The CDR3 runs 15 residues. V lost 6 bases to trimming and J lost 4 bases; unmatched junction nucleotides: 8. The CDR3 DNA follows: TGTGCCAGCAGAAAGACAGGGGACCCTAATCAGCCCCAGCATTTT. It yields the protein CASRKTGDPNQPQHF.

This rearrangement joins TRBV6-1 to TRBJ2-7, with no clear D. The CDR3 consists of 13 residues. CDR1 and CDR2 from the germline V gene are MNHNS and SASEGT. Trimming cost V 0 bases and J 2 bases, with 5 bases left between them. For the CDR3, the DNA is TGTGCCAGCAGTGAAGCTGTCCCCTACGAGCAGTACTTC. This translates into CASSEAVPYEQYF.

This chain connects TRBV6-2 or TRBV6-3 to TRBJ2-1; 8 bases fit TRBD2. V was pared by 4 bases and J by 9 bases, with 11 bases of the junction left unmatched. The CDR3 runs to 15 residues. Germline V gives CDR1 MNHEY, CDR2 SVGEGT. CDR3 protein: CASSWTSPRWGEQFF. DNA for the CDR3: TGTGCCAGCAGTTGGACTAGCCCTAGATGGGGTGAGCAGTTCTTC.

This sequence joins TRBV7-2 and TRBJ1-5; TRBD1 might be the D (6 bases). This CDR3 is built from 14 residues. Germline V CDR1 and CDR2: SGHTA, FQGNSA. V lost 7 bases, J lost 3 bases, and 13 bases lay in between. The CDR3 DNA reads as TGTGCCAGCATCGAAAGGGGGTACAATCAGCCCCAGCATTTT. The encoded protein is CASIERGYNQPQHF. The full variable domain, its missing parts supplied by reference TRBV7-2 and TRBJ1-5, is GAGVSQSPSNKVTEKGKDVELRCDPISGHTALYWYRQSLGQGLEFLIYFQGNSAPDKSGLPSDRFSAERTGGSVSTLTIQRTQQEDSAVYLCASIERGYNQPQHFGDGTRLSIL.

The chain joins TRBV5-1 to TRBJ2-7; the D gene could be TRBD1 or TRBD2 (5 bases each). The V gene's germline CDR1 is SGHRS and CDR2 YFSETQ. The CDR3 consists of 13 residues. V was cut by 4 bases and J by 2 bases, with 10 bases left in between. The CDR3 loop reads CASSRDGPYEQYF. The CDR3 coding sequence is TGCGCCAGCAGCCGGGACGGACCCTACGAGCAGTACTTC.

V usage is TRBV10-1 and J usage is TRBJ2-1; D is uncertain. The CDR3 totals 12 residues. Deletions cut 1 base from V and 16 bases from J, with 14 bases between. Germline values: CDR1 WNHNN, CDR2 SYGVQD (reference sequence). CDR3 residues: CASSEFQLAFFF. The DNA of the CDR3 is TGCGCCAGCAGTGAGTTTCAATTAGCCTTTTTCTTC.

This sequence joins TRBV2 and TRBJ2-3; D uncertain. Germline V gene lookup returns CDR1 SNHLY and CDR2 FYNNEI. Trimming stripped 3 bases from V and 6 bases from J, with 10 bases between. The CDR3 consists of 13 residues. The CDR3 region is CASSDIVSDTQYF. The CDR3 nucleotides read TGTGCCAGCAGTGATATAGTCTCGGATACGCAGTATTTT.